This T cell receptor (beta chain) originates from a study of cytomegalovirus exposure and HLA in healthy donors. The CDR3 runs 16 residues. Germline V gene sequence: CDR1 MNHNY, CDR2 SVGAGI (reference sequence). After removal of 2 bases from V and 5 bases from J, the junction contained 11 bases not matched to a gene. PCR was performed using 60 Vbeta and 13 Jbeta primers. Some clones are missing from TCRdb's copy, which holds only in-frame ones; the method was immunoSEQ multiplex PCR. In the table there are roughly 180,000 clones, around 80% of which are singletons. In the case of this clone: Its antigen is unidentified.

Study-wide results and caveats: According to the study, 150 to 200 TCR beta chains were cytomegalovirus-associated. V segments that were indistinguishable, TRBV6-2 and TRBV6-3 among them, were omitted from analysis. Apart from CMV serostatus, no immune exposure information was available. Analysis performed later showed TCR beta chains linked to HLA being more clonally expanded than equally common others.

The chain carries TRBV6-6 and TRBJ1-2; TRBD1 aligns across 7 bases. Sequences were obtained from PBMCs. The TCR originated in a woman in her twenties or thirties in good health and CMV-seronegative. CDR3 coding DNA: TGTGCCAGCAGTTACCGGACAGGCCCTGGAGGGTATGGCTACACCTTC. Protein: CASSYRTGPGGYGYTF.